The sequence of this T cell receptor beta chain was determined in a study of persistence of HIV-infected CD4 T cells. Germline loops: CDR1 SGHRS, CDR2 YFSETQ. The CDR3 covers 15 residues. V was pared by 2 bases and J by 7 bases, with 10 bases of the junction left unmatched. Sequencing used immunoSEQ version 4 in survey mode. Sequencing used immunoSEQ multiplex PCR; TCRdb keeps in-frame clones, though not all of them. The sample holds 45,000 or so clones; 88% are singletons and the top ten take over 0.45%. Anti-CD3/anti-CD28 beads served as a nonspecific positive control stimulus. Sorting of responding CD4+ T cells relied on upregulated CD40 ligand together with CD69. Note on this clone: Its matching antigen is unknown.

The clonotype originates from an adult woman with HIV who was CMV-seropositive. The chain combines TRBV5-1 with TRBJ2-7, with 9 nucleotides matching TRBD1. The sample in question was CD4+ T cells sorted from PBMCs after roughly 18-hour stimulation, obtained from a patient who received antiretroviral therapy. The DNA of the CDR3 is TGCGCCAGCAGCTTCGGGACAGGGAGCTTGTGGGAGCAGTACTTC. Translation gives CASSFGTGSLWEQYF.